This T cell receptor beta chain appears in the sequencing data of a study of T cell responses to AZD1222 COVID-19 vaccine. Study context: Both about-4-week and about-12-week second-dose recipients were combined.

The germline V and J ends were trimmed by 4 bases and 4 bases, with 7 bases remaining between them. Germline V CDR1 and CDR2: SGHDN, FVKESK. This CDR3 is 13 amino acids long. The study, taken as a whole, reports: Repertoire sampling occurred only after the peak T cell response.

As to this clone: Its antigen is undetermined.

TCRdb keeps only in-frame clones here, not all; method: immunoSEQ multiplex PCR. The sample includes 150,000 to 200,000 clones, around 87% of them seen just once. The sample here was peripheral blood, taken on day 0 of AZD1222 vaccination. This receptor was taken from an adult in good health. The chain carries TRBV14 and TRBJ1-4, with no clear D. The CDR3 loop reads CASSPPHNEKLFF. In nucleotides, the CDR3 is TGTGCCAGCAGCCCCCCGCATAATGAAAAACTGTTTTTT.